This T cell receptor beta chain is from a study of cytomegalovirus exposure and HLA in healthy donors. Study in general: Roughly 85 million unique TCRs from HLA-typed donors were held in an early release of data.

Trimming shortened V by 6 bases and J by 2 bases, and 15 bases separated the two germline ends. The germline V gene encodes CDR1 MNHNS and CDR2 SASEGT. The length of the CDR3 is 15 residues. In the PCR, 60 Vbeta and 13 Jbeta primers were used. The assay was immunoSEQ multiplex PCR, and TCRdb's table has in-frame clones only and misses some. Among about 170,000 clones listed, around 73% were seen once. This clone was seen only a few times. The TCR was taken from a woman younger than 30 in good health and CMV-seropositive. Sequencing was performed on PBMCs. V usage is TRBV6-1 and J usage is TRBJ2-3, with D possibly TRBD1 on 5 matching bases. CDR3 nucleotides: TGTGCCAGCAGACTTGATCAAGGGGCCACAGATACGCAGTATTTT. It is translated as CASRLDQGATDTQYF.